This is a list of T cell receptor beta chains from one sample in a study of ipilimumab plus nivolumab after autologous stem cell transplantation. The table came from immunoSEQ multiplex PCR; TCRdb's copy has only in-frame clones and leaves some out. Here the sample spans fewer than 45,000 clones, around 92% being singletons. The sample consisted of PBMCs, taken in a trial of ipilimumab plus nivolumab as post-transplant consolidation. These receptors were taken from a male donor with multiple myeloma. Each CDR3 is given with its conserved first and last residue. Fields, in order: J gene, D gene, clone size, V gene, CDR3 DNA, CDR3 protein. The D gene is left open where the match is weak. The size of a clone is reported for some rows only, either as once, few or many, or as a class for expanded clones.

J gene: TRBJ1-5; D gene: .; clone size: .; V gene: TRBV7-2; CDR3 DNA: TGTGCCAGCAGCTTAGTTTATCAGCCCCAGCATTTT; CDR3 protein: CASSLVYQPQHF
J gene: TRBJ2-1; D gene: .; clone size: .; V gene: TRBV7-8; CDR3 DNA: TGTGCCAGCAGCCCCTCCCTGCTCTACAATGAGCAGTTCTTC; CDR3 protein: CASSPSLLYNEQFF
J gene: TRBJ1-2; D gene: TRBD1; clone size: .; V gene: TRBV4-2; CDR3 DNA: TGTGCCAGCAGCCAAGATCGGGCCAGGGGGCAAGGCTACACCTTC; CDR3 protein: CASSQDRARGQGYTF
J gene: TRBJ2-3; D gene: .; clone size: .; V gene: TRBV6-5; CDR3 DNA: TGTGCCAGCAGACCCGGGACTTTCACAGATACGCAGTATTTT; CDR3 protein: CASRPGTFTDTQYF
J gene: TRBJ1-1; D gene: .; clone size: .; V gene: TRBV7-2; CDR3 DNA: TGTGCCAGCAGCCCAACACAGGGATACACTGAAGCTTTCTTT; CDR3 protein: CASSPTQGYTEAFF
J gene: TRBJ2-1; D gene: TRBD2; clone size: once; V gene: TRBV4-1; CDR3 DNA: TGCGCCAGCAGCCAAGGACCGGGACTAGCGTTATACAATGAGCAGTTCTTC; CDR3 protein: CASSQGPGLALYNEQFF
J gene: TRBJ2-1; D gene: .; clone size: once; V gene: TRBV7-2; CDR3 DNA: TGTGCCAGCAGCTTCGATTTTGATGGTCGTCAGTTCTTC; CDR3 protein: CASSFDFDGRQFF
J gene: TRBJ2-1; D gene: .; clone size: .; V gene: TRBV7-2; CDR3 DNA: TGTGCCAGCAGCACCCGGCGGGGCTCCTACAATGAGCAGTTCTTC; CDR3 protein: CASSTRRGSYNEQFF
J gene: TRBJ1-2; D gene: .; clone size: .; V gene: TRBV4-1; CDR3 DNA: TGCGCCAGCAGCCAACCCGTCAGGGCCAACTATGGCTACACCTTC; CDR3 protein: CASSQPVRANYGYTF
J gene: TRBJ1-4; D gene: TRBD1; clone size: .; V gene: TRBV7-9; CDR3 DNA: TGTGCCAGCAGCTCCAGGGGGCTGGATGAAAAACTGTTTTTT; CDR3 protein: CASSSRGLDEKLFF
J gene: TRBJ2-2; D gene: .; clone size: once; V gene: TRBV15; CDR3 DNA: TGTGCCACCAGTCAGAACCTGAACACCGGGGAGCTGTTTTTT; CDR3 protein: CATSQNLNTGELFF
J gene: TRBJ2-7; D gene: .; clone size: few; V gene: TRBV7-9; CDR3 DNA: TGTGCCAGCAGCTTAGATGAGGGGTACTCCTACGAGCAGTACTTC; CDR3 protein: CASSLDEGYSYEQYF
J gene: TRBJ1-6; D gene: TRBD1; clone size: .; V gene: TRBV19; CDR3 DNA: TGTGCCAGTAGGCCGGGACAGGGGTCACCCCTCCACTTT; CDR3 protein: CASRPGQGSPLHF
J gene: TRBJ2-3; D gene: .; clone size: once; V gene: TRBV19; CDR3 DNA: TGTGCCAGTAGTATAGATCTCCGGGCTAATGAGAGGAATACGCAGTATTTT; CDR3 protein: CASSIDLRANERNTQYF
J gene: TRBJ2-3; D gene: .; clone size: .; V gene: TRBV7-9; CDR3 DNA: TGTGCCAGCAGAGTTAGACGCCTGGGGGGCCCTAACACAGATACGCAGTATTTT; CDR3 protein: CASRVRRLGGPNTDTQYF
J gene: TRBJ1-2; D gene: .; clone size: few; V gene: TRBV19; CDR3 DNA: TGTGCCAGTAGAAAGGACGACTACACCTTC; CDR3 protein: CASRKDDYTF
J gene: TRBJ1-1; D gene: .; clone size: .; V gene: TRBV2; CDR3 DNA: TGTGCCAGCAGTGCGACGGTGAACACTGAAGCTTTCTTT; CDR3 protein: CASSATVNTEAFF
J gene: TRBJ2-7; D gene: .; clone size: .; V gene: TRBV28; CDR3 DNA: TGTGCCAGCAGCATTGGGGGGCGGCACGAGCAGTACTTC; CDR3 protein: CASSIGGRHEQYF
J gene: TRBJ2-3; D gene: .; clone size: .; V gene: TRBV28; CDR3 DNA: TGTGCCAGCAGTTTATGGGGGGACGGGGACACAGATACGCAGTATTTT; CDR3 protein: CASSLWGDGDTDTQYF
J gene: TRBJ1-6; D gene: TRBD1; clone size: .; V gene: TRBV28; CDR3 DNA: TGTGCCAGCAGAGGGACAGGGGATTCACCCCTCCACTTT; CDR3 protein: CASRGTGDSPLHF
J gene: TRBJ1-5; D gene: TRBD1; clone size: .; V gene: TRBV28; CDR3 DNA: TGTGCCAGCACCCGGACAGGGTATAGCAATCAGCCCCAGCATTTT; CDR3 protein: CASTRTGYSNQPQHF
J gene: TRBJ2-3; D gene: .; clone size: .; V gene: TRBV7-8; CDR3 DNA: TGTGCCAGCAGCCCTGAGGGAGCTGCCTTTGTAGATACGCAGTATTTT; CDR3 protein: CASSPEGAAFVDTQYF
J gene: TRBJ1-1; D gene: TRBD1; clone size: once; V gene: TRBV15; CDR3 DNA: TGTGCCACCAGCAGGGCCGGGACAGCGAACACTGAAGCTTTCTTT; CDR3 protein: CATSRAGTANTEAFF
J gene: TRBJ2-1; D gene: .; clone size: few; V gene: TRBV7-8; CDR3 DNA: TGTGCCAGCAGCTCGAGTCATGAGCAGTTCTTC; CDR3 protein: CASSSSHEQFF
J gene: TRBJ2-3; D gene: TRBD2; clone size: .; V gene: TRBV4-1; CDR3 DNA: TGCGCCAGCAGCCTAATAGCGGGAGGGGGCACAGATACGCAGTATTTT; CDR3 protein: CASSLIAGGGTDTQYF
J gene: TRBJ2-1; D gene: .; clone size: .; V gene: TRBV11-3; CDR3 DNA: TGTGCCAGCAGCTTAGATCCTTCAGGGTTGGATGAGCAGTTCTTC; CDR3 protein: CASSLDPSGLDEQFF
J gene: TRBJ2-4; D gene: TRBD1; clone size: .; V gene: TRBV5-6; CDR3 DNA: TGTGCCAGCAGTCGACAGGGTAACAAAAACATTCAGTACTTC; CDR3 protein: CASSRQGNKNIQYF
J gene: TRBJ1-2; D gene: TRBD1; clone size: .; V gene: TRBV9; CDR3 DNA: TGTGCCAGCAGCCTAGCTACCGGGACAGGGGGCAGCTACACCTTC; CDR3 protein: CASSLATGTGGSYTF
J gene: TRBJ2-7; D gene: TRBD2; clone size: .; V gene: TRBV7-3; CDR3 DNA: TGTGCCAGCAGCCCCCTCAGCGGGAGGGATGGGACCTACGAGCAGTACTTC; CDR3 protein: CASSPLSGRDGTYEQYF
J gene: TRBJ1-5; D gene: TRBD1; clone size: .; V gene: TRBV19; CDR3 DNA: TGTGCCAGTAGTGTCGGGACAGGGCCCAATCAGCCCCAGCATTTT; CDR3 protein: CASSVGTGPNQPQHF
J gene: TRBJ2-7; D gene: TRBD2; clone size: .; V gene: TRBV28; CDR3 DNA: TGTGCCAGCAGTTTATATAGCGGGGGCCATCTAAGGGAGCAGTACTTC; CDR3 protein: CASSLYSGGHLREQYF
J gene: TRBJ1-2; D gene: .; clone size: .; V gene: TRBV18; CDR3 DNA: TGTGCCAGCTCACCCCACAGTTACGCGGCGGGCTACACCTTC; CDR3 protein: CASSPHSYAAGYTF
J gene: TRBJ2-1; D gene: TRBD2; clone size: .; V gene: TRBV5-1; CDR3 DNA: TGCGCCAGCAGCCCCCTGACTAGCGGTTTCTACAATGAGCAGTTCTTC; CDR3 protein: CASSPLTSGFYNEQFF
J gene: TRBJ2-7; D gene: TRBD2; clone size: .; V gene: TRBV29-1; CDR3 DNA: TGCAGCGTTCTACGGGGGGGCTACGAGCAGTACTTC; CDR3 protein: CSVLRGGYEQYF
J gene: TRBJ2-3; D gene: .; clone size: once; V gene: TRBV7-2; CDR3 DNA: TGTGCCAGCAGCTTAACTGCAGCCACAGATACGCAGTATTTT; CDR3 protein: CASSLTAATDTQYF
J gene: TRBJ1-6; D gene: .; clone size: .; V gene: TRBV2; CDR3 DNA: TGTGCCAGCAGTGAGACAGGATCCCCTAATTCACCCCTCCACTTT; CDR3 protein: CASSETGSPNSPLHF
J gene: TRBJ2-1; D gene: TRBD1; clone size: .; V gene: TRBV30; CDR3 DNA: TGTGCCTGGGAGGCAGGGGGACCCTACAATGAGCAGTTCTTC; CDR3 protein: CAWEAGGPYNEQFF
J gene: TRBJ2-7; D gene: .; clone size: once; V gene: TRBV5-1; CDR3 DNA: TGCGCCAGCGGCCCGCGACTAGGATTGTCTGAGCAGTACTTC; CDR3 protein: CASGPRLGLSEQYF
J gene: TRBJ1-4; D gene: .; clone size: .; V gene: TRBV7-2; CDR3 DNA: TGTGCCAGCAGCCTTTGGGGCACAGAAAATGAAAAACTGTTTTTT; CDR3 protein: CASSLWGTENEKLFF
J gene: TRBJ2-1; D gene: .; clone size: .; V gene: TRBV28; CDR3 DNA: TGTGCCAGCAGCCCGGCCCTAGGGACCTACAATGAGCAGTTCTTC; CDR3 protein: CASSPALGTYNEQFF
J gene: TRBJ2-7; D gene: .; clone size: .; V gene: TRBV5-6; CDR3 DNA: TGTGCCAGCACTCCCCTCCGGGGGTTAGGCTCCTACGAGCAGTACTTC; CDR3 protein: CASTPLRGLGSYEQYF
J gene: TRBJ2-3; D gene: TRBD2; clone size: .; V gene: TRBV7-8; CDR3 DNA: TGTGCCAGCAGCTTCGGGGGGGGCACAGATACGCAGTATTTT; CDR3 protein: CASSFGGGTDTQYF
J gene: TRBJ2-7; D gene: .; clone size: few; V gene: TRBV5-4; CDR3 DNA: TGTGCCAGCAGCCACACAGGGTTGGAGCAGTACTTC; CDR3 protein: CASSHTGLEQYF
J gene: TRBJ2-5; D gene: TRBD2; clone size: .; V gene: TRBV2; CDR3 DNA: TGTGCCAGCGGTTTAGCGGGAGTGGGGGAGACCCAGTACTTC; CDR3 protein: CASGLAGVGETQYF
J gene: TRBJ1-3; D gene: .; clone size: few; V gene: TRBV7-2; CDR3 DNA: TGTGCCAGCAGACCCGAAGGAGGAAACACCATATATTTT; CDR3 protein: CASRPEGGNTIYF
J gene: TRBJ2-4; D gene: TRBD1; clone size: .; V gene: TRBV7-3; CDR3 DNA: TGTGCCAGCAGCTCGTTCCCGGGACAGGGGGCGTTTCAGTACTTC; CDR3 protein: CASSSFPGQGAFQYF
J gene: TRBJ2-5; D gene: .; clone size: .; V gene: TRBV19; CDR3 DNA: TGTGCCAGTACCAAATCCGGGCAAGAGACCCAGTACTTC; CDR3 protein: CASTKSGQETQYF
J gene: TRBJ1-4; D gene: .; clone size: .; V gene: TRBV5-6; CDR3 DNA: TGTGCCAGCAGCGTGCGGGCAGGAGCTAATGAAAAACTGTTTTTT; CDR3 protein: CASSVRAGANEKLFF
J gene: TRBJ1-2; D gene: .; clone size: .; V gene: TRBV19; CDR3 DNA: TGTGCCAGTAGTACCCCCGCCGCAGGAAACTATGGCTACACCTTC; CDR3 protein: CASSTPAAGNYGYTF
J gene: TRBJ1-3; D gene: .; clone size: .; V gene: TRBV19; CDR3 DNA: TGTGCCAGTAGTGGACCCAGGGGTGCAACTGGAAACACCATATATTTT; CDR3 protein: CASSGPRGATGNTIYF
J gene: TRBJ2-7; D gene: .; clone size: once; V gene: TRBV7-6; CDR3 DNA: TGTGCCAGCAGCTTAGGAGGGGGGCTATACGAGCAGTACTTC; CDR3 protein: CASSLGGGLYEQYF
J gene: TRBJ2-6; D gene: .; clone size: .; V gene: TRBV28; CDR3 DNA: TGTGCCAGCAGTTTAGTTTTGAACTCTGGGGCCAACGTCCTGACTTTC; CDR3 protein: CASSLVLNSGANVLTF
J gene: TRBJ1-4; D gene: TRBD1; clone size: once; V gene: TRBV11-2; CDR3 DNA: TGTGCCAGCGGGGTACAGGGGTTTGATGAAAAACTGTTTTTT; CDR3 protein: CASGVQGFDEKLFF
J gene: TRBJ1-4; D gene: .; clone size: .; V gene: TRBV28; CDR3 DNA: TGTGCCAGCAGTTTAGGAGAGGGACAACCTAATGAAAAACTGTTTTTT; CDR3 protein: CASSLGEGQPNEKLFF
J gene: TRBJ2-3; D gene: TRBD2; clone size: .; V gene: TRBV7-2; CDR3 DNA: TGTGCCAGCAGCCGCCGACTAGCGGGGTACACAGATACGCAGTATTTT; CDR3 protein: CASSRRLAGYTDTQYF
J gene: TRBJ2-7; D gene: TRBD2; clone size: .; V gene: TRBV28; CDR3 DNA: TGTGCCAGCAGTTTCCGCGGGAGCAAGGAAGCCGAGCAGTACTTC; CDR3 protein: CASSFRGSKEAEQYF
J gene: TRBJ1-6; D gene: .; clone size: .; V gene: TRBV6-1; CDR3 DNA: TGTGCCAGCAGCGACACACCGCATTCACCCCTCCACTTT; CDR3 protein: CASSDTPHSPLHF
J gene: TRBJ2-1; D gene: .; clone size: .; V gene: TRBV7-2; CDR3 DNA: TGTGCCAGCAGCCTTTTCTGGAGGGCCGGGAGCTCCTACAATGAGCAGTTCTTC; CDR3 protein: CASSLFWRAGSSYNEQFF
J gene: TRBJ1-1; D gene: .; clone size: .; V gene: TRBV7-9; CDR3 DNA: TGTGCCAGCAGCCAAGCCGGGACATCGAACACTGAAGCTTTCTTT; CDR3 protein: CASSQAGTSNTEAFF
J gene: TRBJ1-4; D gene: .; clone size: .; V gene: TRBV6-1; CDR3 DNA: TGTGCCAGCAGTGGCCGGAATGAAAAACTGTTTTTT; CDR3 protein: CASSGRNEKLFF